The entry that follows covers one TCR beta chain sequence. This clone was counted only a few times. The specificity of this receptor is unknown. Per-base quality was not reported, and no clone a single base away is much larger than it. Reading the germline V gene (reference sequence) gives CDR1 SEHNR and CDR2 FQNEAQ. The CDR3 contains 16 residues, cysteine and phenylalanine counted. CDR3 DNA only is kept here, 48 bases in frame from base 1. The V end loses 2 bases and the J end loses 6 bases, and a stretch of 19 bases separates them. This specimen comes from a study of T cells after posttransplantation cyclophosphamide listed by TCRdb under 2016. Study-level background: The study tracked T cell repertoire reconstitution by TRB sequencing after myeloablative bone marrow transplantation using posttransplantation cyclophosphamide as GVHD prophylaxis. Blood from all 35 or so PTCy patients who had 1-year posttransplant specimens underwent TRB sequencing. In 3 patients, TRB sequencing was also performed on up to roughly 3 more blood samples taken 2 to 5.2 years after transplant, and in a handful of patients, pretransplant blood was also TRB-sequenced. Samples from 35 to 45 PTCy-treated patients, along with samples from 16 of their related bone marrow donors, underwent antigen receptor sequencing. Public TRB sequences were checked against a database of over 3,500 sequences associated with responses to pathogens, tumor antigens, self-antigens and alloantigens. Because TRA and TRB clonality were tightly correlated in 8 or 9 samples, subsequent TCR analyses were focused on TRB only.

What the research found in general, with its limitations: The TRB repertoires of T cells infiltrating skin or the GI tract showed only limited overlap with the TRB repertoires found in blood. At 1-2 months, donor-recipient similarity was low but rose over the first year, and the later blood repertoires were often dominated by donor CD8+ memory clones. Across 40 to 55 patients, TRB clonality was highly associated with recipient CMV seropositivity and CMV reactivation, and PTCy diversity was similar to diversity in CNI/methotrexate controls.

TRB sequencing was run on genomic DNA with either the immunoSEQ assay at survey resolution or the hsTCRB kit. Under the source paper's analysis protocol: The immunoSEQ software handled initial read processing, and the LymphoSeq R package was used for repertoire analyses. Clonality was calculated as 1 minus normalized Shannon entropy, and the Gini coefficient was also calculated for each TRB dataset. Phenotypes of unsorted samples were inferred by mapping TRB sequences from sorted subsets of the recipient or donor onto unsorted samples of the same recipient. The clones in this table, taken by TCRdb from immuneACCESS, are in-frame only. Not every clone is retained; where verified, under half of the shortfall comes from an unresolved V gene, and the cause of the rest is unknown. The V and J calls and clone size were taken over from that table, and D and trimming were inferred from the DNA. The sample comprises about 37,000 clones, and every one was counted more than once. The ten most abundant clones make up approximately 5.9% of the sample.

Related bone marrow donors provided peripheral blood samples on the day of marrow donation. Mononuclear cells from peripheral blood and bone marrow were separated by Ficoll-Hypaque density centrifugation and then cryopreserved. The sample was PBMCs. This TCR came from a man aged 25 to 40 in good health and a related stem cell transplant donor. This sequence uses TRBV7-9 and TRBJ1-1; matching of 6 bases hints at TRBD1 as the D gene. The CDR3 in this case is CASSLQGWGPNSEAFF. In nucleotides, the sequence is TGTGCCAGCAGCTTACAGGGATGGGGGCCAAACTCTGAAGCTTTCTTT.